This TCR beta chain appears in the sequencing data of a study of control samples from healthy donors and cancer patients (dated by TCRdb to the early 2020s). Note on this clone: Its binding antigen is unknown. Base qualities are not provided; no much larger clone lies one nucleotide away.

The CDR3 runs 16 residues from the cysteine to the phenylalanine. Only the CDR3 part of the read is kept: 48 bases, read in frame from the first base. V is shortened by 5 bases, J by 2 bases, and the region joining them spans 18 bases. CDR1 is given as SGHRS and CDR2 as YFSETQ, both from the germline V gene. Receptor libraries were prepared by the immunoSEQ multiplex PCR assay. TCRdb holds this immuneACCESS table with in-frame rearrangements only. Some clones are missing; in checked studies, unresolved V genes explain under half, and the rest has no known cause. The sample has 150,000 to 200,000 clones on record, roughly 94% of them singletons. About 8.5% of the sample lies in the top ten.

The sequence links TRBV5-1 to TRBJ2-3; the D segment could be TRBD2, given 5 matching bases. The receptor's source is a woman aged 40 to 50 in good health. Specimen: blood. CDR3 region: CASRTGGLGFTDTQYF. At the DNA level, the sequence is TGCGCCAGCAGGACCGGAGGTTTGGGATTCACAGATACGCAGTATTTT.